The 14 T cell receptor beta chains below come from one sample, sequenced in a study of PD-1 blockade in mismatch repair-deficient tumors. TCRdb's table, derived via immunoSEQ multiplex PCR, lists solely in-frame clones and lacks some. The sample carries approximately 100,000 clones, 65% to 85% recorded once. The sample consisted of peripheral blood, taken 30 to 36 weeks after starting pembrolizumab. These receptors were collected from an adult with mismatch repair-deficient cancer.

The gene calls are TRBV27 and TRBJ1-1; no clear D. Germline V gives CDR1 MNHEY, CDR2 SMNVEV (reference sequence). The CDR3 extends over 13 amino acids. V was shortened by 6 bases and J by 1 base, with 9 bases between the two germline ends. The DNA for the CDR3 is TGTGCCAGCAGCCTTGCGGCGAACACTGAAGCTTTCTTT. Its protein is CASSLAANTEAFF.

The DNA for the CDR3 is TGTGCCAGCAGCTCGGACAGATTCAATGAGCAGTTCTTC. Translation gives CASSSDRFNEQFF. J is TRBJ2-1 and V is TRBV5-4; D might be TRBD1 (6 bases). This CDR3 has 13 residues. CDR1 and CDR2 from the germline V gene are SGHNT and YYREEE (reference sequence). Between the trimmed V and J ends, which lost 3 bases and 6 bases, there was a span of 10 bases.

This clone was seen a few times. CDR3 region: CASRLGVGYTF. CDR3 bases: TGTGCCAGCCGTCTCGGCGTTGGCTACACCTTC. V gene TRBV2 combines with J gene TRBJ1-2; D unclear. Germline loops: CDR1 SNHLY, CDR2 FYNNEI. With 8 bases removed from V and 7 bases from J, the gap between germline ends came to 11 bases. The CDR3 contains 11 residues.

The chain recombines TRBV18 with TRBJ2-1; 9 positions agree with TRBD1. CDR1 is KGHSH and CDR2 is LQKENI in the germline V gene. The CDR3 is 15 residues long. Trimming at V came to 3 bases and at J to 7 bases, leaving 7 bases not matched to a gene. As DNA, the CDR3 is TGTGCCAGCTCACCGGGGACAGGGTATCGAAATGAGCAGTTCTTC. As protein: CASSPGTGYRNEQFF.

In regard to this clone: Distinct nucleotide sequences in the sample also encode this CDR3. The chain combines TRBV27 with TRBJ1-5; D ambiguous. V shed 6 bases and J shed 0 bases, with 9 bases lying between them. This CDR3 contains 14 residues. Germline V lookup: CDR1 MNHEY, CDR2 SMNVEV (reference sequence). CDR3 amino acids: CASSLGYSNQPQHF. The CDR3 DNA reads TGTGCCAGCAGCTTAGGATATAGCAATCAGCCCCAGCATTTT.

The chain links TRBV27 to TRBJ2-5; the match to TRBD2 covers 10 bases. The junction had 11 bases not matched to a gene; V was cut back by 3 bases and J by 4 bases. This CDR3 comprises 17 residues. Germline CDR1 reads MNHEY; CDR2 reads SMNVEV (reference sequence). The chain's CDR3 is CASSLQPPSGSLETQYF. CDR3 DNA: TGTGCCAGCAGTTTGCAGCCCCCTAGCGGGAGTTTAGAGACCCAGTACTTC.

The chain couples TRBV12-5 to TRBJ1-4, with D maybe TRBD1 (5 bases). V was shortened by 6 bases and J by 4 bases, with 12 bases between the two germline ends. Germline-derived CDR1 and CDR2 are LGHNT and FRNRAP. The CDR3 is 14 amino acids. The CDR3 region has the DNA TGTGCTAGTGGCGCCGGGCAGGGTAATGAAAAACTGTTTTTT. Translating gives CASGAGQGNEKLFF. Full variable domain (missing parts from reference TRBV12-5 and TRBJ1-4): DARVTQTPRHKVTEMGQEVTMRCQPILGHNTVFWYRQTMMQGLELLAYFRNRAPLDDSGMPKDRFSAEMPDATLATLKIQPSEPRDSAVYFCASGAGQGNEKLFFGSGTQLSVL.

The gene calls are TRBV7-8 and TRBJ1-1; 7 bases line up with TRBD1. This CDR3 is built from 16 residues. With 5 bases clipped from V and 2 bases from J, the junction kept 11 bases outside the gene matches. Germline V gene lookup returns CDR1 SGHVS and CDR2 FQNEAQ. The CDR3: CASSPWTGTTNTEAFF. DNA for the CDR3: TGTGCCAGCAGCCCCTGGACAGGCACAACTAACACTGAAGCTTTCTTT.

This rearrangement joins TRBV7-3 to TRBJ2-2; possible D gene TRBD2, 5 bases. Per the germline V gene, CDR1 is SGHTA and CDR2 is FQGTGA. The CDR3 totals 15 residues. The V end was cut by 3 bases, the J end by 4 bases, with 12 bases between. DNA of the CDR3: TGTGCCAGCAGCTTGGACGGCCGGGGCACCGGGGAGCTGTTTTTT. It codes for CASSLDGRGTGELFF.

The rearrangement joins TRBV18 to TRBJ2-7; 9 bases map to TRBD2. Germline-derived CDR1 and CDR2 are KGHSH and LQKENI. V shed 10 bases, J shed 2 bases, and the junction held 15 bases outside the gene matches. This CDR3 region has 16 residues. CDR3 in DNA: TGTGCCACTTCACCACGTAATAGCGGGAGCCCCTACGAGCAGTACTTC. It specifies CATSPRNSGSPYEQYF.

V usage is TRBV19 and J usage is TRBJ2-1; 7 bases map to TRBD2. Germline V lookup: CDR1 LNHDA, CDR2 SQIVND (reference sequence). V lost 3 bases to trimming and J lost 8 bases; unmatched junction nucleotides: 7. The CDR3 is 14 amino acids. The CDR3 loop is CASSMGRESHEQFF. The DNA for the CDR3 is TGTGCCAGTAGTATGGGGCGGGAGTCCCATGAGCAGTTCTTC.

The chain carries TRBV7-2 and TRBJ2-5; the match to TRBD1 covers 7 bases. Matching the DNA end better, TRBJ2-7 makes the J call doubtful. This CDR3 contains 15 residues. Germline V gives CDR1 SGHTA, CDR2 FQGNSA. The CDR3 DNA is TGTGCCAGCAGCACTAGGACAGGTAACTCCTACGAGCAGTACTTC. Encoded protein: CASSTRTGNSYEQYF.

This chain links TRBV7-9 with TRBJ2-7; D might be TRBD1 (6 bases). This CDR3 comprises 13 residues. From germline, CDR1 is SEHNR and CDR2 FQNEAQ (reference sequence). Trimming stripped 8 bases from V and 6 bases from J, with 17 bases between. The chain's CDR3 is CASRWGQEGEQYF. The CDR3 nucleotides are TGTGCCAGCCGCTGGGGGCAGGAAGGCGAGCAGTACTTC.

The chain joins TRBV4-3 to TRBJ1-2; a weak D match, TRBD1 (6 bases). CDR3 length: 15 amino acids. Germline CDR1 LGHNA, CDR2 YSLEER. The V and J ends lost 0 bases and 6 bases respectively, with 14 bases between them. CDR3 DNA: TGCGCCAGCAGCCAAGATGGTACAGGGAGCCATGGCTACACCTTC. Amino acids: CASSQDGTGSHGYTF.